What follows describes a single T cell receptor beta chain. No antigen is known for it. The sample originates from a study of shared clonotypes between healthy human individuals. Across the study: The plates for each donor numbered three CD4 naive, three CD4 memory, two CD8 naive and one CD8 memory.

Study-wide findings and caveats: The study's rarefaction showed incomplete sorted-subset sequencing despite large depth.

Germline V gene lookup returns CDR1 MDHEN and CDR2 SYDVKM. The CDR3 extends over 16 amino acids. Sequencing was performed with immunoSEQ multiplex PCR; in TCRdb, only in-frame clones are kept and a portion is missing. The sample lists 2,500,000 or so clones; approximately 92% were seen once. The V gene is TRBV28, the J gene TRBJ2-5; the match to TRBD1 covers 9 bases. The end of the DNA aligns better with TRBJ2-7, so the J call may be wrong. The material sequenced was naive CD4+ T cells sorted from blood. Documented subset: CD45RA+ positively selected. The clonotype originates from a man younger than 35 in good health. CDR3 coding DNA: TGTGCCAGCACCGAACCCACCCCGGGACAGGGTTACGAGCAGTACTTC. Its translation is CASTEPTPGQGYEQYF.